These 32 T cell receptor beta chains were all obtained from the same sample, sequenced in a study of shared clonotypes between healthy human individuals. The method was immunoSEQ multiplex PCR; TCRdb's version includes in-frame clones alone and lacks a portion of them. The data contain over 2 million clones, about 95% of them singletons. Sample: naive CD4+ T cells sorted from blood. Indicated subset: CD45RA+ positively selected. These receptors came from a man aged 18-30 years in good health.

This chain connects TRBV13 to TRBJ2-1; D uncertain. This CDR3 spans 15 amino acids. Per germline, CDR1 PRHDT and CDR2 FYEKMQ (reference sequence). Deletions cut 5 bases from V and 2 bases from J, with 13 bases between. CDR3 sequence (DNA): TGTGCCAGCAGCCCCCGGGCGGTTACCTACAATGAGCAGTTCTTC. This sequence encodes CASSPRAVTYNEQFF.

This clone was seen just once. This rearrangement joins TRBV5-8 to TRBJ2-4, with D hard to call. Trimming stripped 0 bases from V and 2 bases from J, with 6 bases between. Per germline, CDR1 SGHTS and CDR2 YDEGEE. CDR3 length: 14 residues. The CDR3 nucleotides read TGTGCCAGCAGCTTGGTTTCACCCAAAAACATTCAGTACTTC. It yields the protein CASSLVSPKNIQYF.

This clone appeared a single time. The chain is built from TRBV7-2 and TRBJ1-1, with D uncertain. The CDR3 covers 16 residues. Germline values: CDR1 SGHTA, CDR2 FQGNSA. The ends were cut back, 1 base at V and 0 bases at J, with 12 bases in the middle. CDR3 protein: CASSLGPMVLNTEAFF. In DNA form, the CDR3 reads TGTGCCAGCAGCTTAGGACCGATGGTATTGAACACTGAAGCTTTCTTT.

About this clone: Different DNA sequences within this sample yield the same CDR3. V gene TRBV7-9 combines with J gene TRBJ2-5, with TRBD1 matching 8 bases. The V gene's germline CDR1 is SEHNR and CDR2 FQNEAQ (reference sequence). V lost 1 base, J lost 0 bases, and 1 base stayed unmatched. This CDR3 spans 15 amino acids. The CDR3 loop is CASSLGTGYQETQYF. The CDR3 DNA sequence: TGTGCCAGCAGCTTAGGGACAGGGTACCAAGAGACCCAGTACTTC.

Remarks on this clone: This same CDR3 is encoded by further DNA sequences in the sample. The CDR3 DNA reads TGTGCCAGCAGCACCGGACAGGGCAATCAGCCCCAGCATTTT. Translated: CASSTGQGNQPQHF. The chain has TRBV2 and TRBJ1-5; 7 bases map to TRBD1. Germline values: CDR1 SNHLY, CDR2 FYNNEI. V shed 6 bases, J shed 2 bases, and the junction held 4 bases outside the gene matches. The CDR3 runs to 14 residues.

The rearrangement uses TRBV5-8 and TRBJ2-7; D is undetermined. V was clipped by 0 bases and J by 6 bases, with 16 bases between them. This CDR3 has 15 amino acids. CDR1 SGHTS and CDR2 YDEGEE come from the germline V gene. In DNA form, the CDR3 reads TGTGCCAGCAGCTTGGGCAGCACCCACCTGAGCGAGCAGTACTTC. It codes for CASSLGSTHLSEQYF.

CDR3 in amino acids: CASSRFEYEQYF. The CDR3 region has the DNA TGCGCCAGCAGCCGGTTCGAGTACGAGCAGTACTTC. The chain joins TRBV5-1 to TRBJ2-7; D is uncertain. The V gene lost 4 bases and the J gene lost 4 bases, with 9 bases spanning the gap. The CDR3 is 12 residues long. Germline V gives CDR1 SGHRS, CDR2 YFSETQ.

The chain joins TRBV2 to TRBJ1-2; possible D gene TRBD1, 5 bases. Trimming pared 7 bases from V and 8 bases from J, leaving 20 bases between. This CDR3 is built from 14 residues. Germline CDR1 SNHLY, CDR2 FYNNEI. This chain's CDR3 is CASTPGRDRWGYTF. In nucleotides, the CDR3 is TGTGCCAGCACCCCAGGGAGGGATAGGTGGGGCTACACCTTC.

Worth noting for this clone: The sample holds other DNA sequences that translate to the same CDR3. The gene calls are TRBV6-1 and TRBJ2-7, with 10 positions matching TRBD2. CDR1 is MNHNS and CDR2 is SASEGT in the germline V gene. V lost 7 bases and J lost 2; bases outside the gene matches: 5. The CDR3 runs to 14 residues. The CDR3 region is CASTSGTSAYEQYF. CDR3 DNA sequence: TGTGCCAGCACCTCCGGGACTAGCGCCTACGAGCAGTACTTC.

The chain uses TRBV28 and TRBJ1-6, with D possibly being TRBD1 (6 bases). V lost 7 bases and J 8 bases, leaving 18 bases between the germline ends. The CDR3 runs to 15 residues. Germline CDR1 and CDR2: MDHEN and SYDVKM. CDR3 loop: CASTEQGLKDSPLHF. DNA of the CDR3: TGTGCCAGCACCGAACAGGGCCTTAAAGATTCACCCCTCCACTTT. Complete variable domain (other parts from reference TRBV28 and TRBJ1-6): DVKVTQSSRYLVKRTGEKVFLECVQDMDHENMFWYRQDPGLGLRLIYFSYDVKMKEKGDIPEGYSVSREKKERFSLILESASTNQTSMYLCASTEQGLKDSPLHFGNGTRLTVT.

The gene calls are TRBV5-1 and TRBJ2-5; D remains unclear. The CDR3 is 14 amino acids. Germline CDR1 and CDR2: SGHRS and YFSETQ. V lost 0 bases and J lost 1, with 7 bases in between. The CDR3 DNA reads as TGCGCCAGCAGCTTGGCGACCAGCCAAGAGACCCAGTACTTC. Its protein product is CASSLATSQETQYF.

CDR3 residues: CASSLSTGGVYGYTF. CDR3 DNA: TGTGCCAGCAGCTTAAGCACAGGGGGGGTCTATGGCTACACCTTC. The chain couples TRBV7-2 to TRBJ1-2, with 8 nucleotides matching TRBD1. This CDR3 is 15 amino acids long. Germline CDR1 is SGHTA and CDR2 is FQGNSA. V dropped 2 bases and J dropped 4; count of bases not matched to a gene: 6.

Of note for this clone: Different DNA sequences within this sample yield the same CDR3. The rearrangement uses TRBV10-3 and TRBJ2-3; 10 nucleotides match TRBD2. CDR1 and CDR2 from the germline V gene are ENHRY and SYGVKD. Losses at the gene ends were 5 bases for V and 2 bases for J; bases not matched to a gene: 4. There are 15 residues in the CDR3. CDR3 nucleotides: TGTGCCATCAGTCGGACTAGCGGTCCCACAGATACGCAGTATTTT. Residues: CAISRTSGPTDTQYF.

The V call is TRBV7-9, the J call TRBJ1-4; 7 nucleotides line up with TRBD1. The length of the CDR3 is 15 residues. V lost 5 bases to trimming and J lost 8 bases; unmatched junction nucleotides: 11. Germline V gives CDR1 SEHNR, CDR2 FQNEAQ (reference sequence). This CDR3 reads CASSGSTGVLEKLFF. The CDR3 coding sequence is TGTGCCAGCAGCGGGAGCACAGGGGTACTGGAAAAACTGTTTTTT.

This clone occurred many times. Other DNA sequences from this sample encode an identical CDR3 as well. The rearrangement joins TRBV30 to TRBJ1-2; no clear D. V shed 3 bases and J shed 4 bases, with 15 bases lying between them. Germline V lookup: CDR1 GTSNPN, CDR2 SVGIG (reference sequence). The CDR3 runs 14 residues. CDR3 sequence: CAWRGDTRAYGYTF. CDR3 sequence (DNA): TGTGCCTGGAGGGGCGACACCCGGGCCTATGGCTACACCTTC. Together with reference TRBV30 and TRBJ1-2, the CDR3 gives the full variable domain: SQTIHQWPATLVQPVGSPLSLECTVEGTSNPNLYWYRQAAGRGLQLLFYSVGIGQISSEVPQNLSASRPQDRQFILSSKKLLLSDSGFYLCAWRGDTRAYGYTFGSGTRLTVV.

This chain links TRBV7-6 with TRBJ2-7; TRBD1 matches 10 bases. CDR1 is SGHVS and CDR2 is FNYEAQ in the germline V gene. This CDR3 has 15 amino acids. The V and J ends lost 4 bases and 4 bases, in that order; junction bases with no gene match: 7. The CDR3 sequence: CASSSPGTGVYEQYF. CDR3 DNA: TGTGCCAGCAGCTCCCCCGGGACAGGGGTATACGAGCAGTACTTC.

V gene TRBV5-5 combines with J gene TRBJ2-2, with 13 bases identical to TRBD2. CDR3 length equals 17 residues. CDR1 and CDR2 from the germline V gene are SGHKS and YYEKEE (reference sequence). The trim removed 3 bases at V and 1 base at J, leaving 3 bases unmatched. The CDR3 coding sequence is TGTGCCAGCAGCTCCGGGACTAGCGGGAAGAACACCGGGGAGCTGTTTTTT. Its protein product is CASSSGTSGKNTGELFF.

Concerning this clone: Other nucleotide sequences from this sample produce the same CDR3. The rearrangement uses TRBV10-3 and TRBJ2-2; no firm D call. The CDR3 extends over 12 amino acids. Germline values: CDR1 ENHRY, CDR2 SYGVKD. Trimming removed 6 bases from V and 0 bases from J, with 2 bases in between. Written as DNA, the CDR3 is TGTGCCATCAGCGCGAACACCGGGGAGCTGTTTTTT. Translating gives CAISANTGELFF.

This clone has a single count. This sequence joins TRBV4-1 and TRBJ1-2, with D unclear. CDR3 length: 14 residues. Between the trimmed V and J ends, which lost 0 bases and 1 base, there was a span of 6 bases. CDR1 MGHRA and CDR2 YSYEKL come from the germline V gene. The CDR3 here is CASSQDVVNYGYTF. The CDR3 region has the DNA TGCGCCAGCAGCCAAGATGTAGTTAACTATGGCTACACCTTC.

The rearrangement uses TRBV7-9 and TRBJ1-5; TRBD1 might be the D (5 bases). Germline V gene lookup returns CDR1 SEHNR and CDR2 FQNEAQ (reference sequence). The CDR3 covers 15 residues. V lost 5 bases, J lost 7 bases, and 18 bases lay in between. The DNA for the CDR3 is TGTGCCAGCAGCGAAGGGACGACATGGTCCCAGCCCCAGCATTTT. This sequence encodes CASSEGTTWSQPQHF.

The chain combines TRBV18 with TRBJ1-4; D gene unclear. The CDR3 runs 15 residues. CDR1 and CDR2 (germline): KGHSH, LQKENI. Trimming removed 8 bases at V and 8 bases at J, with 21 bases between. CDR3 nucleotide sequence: TGTGCCAGCACATACCGGGAAGGCGGAGAAGAAAAACTGTTTTTT. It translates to CASTYREGGEEKLFF.

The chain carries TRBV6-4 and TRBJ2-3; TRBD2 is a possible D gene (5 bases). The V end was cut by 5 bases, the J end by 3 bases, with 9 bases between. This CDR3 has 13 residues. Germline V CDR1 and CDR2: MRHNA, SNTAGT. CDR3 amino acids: CASSYRETDTQYF. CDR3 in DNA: TGTGCCAGCAGTTATAGGGAGACAGATACGCAGTATTTT.

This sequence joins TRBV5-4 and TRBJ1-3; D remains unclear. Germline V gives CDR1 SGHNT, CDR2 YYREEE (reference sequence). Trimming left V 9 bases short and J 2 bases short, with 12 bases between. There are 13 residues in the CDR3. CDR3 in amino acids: CAIRREPGNTIYF. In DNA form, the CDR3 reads TGTGCCATTCGACGCGAGCCTGGAAACACCATATATTTT. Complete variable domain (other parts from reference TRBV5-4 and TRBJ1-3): ETGVTQSPTHLIKTRGQQVTLRCSSQSGHNTVSWYQQALGQGPQFIFQYYREEENGRGNFPPRFSGLQFPNYSSELNVNALELDDSALYLCAIRREPGNTIYFGEGSWLTVV.

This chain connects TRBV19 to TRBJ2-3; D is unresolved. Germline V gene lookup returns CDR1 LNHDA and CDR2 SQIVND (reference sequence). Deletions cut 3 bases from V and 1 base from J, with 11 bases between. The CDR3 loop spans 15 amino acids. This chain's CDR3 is CASSISGIRTDTQYF. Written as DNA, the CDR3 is TGTGCCAGTAGTATCTCCGGCATCCGCACAGATACGCAGTATTTT.

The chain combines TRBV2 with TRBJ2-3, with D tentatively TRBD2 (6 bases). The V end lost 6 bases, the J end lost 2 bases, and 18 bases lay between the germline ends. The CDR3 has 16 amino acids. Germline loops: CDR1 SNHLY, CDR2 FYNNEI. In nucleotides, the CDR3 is TGTGCCAGCAGCCCTCAGGCGGGGACTCCCACAGATACGCAGTATTTT. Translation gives CASSPQAGTPTDTQYF.

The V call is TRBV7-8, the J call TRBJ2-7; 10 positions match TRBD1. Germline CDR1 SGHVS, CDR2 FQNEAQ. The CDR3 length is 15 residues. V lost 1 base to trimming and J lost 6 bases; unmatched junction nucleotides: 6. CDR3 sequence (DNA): TGTGCCAGCAGCTTAGGGGGACAGGGGTATAGCGAGCAGTACTTC. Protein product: CASSLGGQGYSEQYF.

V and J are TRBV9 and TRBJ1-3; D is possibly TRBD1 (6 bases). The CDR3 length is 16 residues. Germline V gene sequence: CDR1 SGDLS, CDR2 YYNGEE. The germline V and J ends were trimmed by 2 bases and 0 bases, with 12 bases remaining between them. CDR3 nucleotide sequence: TGTGCCAGCAGCGTGGAGGGGGTGAACTCTGGAAACACCATATATTTT. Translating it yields CASSVEGVNSGNTIYF.

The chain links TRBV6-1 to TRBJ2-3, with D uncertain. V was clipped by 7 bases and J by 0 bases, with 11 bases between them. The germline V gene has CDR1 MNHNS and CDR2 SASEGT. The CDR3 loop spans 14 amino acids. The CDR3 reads CASTDTSSTDTQYF. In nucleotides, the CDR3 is TGTGCCAGCACCGACACATCTAGCACAGATACGCAGTATTTT.

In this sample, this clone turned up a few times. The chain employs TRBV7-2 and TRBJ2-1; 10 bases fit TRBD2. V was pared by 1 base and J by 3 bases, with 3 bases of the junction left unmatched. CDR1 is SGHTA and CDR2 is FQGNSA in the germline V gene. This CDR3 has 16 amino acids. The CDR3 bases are TGTGCCAGCAGCTTAGAGGGGACTAGCGTCTACAATGAGCAGTTCTTC. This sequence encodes CASSLEGTSVYNEQFF.

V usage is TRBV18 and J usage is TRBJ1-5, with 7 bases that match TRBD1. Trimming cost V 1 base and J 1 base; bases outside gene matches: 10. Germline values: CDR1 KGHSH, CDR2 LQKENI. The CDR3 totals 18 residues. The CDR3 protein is CASSPLPATGKSNQPQHF. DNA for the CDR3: TGTGCCAGCTCACCACTGCCCGCGACAGGGAAGAGCAATCAGCCCCAGCATTTT.

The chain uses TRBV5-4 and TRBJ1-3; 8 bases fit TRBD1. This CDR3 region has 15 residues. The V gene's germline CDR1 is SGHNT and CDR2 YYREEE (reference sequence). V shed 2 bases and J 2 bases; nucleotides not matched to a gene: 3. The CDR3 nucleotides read TGTGCCAGCAGCTTCGGCAGGGGGCCTGGAAACACCATATATTTT. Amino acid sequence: CASSFGRGPGNTIYF.

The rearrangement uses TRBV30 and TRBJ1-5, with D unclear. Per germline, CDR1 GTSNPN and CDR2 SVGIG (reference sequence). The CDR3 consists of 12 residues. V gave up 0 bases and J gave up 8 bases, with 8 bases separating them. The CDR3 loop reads CAWSVGSKPQHF. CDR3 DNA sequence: TGTGCCTGGAGTGTAGGAAGTAAGCCCCAGCATTTT. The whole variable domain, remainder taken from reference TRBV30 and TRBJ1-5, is SQTIHQWPATLVQPVGSPLSLECTVEGTSNPNLYWYRQAAGRGLQLLFYSVGIGQISSEVPQNLSASRPQDRQFILSSKKLLLSDSGFYLCAWSVGSKPQHFGDGTRLSIL.